What follows describes a single TCR beta chain. Random hexamers primed reverse transcription of about 0.5 to 1 ug RNA. By means of immunoSEQ multiplex PCR, TCR beta CDR3 spanning 54 Vbeta and 13 Jbeta underwent amplification. TCRdb redid the calling of the immunoSEQ multiplex PCR reads with MiXCR, one entry per CDR3 protein. The top ten hold over 0.07% of the sample, which has more than 95,000 distinct CDR3 sequences, more than 90% seen once. V was pared by 7 bases and J by 5 bases, with 15 bases between. The CDR3 length is 14 residues. The data were taken from a study of CD8 T cells in Susac syndrome.

This chain uses TRBV12-3 or TRBV12-4 with TRBJ2-1; D may be TRBD2 (6 bases). This receptor was obtained from a human donor in good health. Source material: CD4+ T cells from PBMCs. The CDR3 sequence: CASTLMTSNNEQFF. The CDR3 DNA reads as TGTGCCAGCACCCTGATGACTAGTAACAATGAGCAGTTCTTC.